One sample yielded the 23 T cell receptor beta chains listed below, sequenced in a study of blood T cell repertoires in COVID-19. The data were produced by immunoSEQ multiplex PCR, yet TCRdb's version contains in-frame clones alone and is incomplete. The repertoire holds 65,000 to 95,000 clones, with around nine tenths as singletons. The sequenced material came from peripheral blood. The receptor source for this set is a man aged 70-80 years with active or convalescent COVID-19.

The chain has TRBV5-1 and TRBJ1-3; no clear D gene. The V gene lost 4 bases and the J gene lost 2 bases, with 13 bases spanning the gap. Germline V gene data show CDR1 as SGHRS and CDR2 as YFSETQ. The CDR3 runs 15 residues. CDR3 sequence: CASSVGMGAGNTIYF. DNA of the CDR3: TGCGCCAGCAGCGTTGGAATGGGCGCTGGAAACACCATATATTTT.

This clone was counted between two and nine times. The CDR3 region has the DNA TGTGCCAGTAGTATACTAGCGGGAAGAAATGAGCAGTTCTTC. This codes for CASSILAGRNEQFF. The V and J genes are TRBV19 and TRBJ2-1; 9 bases fit TRBD2. Germline-derived CDR1 and CDR2 are LNHDA and SQIVND (reference sequence). V lost 2 bases, J lost 7 bases, and 3 bases stayed unmatched. The CDR3 runs 14 residues.

The chain couples TRBV19 to TRBJ2-1; 8 bases are a match to TRBD2. The CDR3 is 15 amino acids. The V and J ends lost 3 bases and 5 bases, in that order; junction bases with no gene match: 6. Germline-derived CDR1 and CDR2 are LNHDA and SQIVND (reference sequence). CDR3 coding DNA: TGTGCCAGTAGTATGGGCGGGAGGCCCAACAATGAGCAGTTCTTC. As protein: CASSMGGRPNNEQFF. Full variable domain (rest looked up from reference TRBV19 and TRBJ2-1): DGGITQSPKYLFRKEGQNVTLSCEQNLNHDAMYWYRQDPGQGLRLIYYSQIVNDFQKGDIAEGYSVSREKKESFPLTVTSAQKNPTAFYLCASSMGGRPNNEQFFGPGTRLTVL.

This clone was detected only once. The rearrangement uses TRBV6-1 and TRBJ1-2; no definite D call. Between the trimmed V and J ends, which lost 1 base and 2 bases, there was a span of 8 bases. This CDR3 is built from 14 residues. The germline V gene has CDR1 MNHNS and CDR2 SASEGT. CDR3 sequence (DNA): TGTGCCAGCAGTGAAGGTCCCAGAAACTATGGCTACACCTTC. This sequence encodes CASSEGPRNYGYTF.

The chain uses TRBV13 and TRBJ1-4; 7 bases align to TRBD1. V dropped 5 bases and J dropped 4; count of bases not matched to a gene: 7. CDR3 length: 15 residues. Germline values: CDR1 PRHDT, CDR2 FYEKMQ (reference sequence). The CDR3 here is CASSPRQGFNEKLFF. The CDR3 DNA follows: TGTGCCAGCAGCCCACGACAGGGATTTAATGAAAAACTGTTTTTT. Combining the CDR3 with reference TRBV13 and TRBJ1-4 gives the whole variable domain AAGVIQSPRHLIKEKRETATLKCYPIPRHDTVYWYQQGPGQDPQFLISFYEKMQSDKGSIPDRFSAQQFSDYHSELNMSSLELGDSALYFCASSPRQGFNEKLFFGSGTQLSVL.

The V and J genes are TRBV5-3 and TRBJ1-5, with 8 positions matching TRBD1. TRBV5-3 is designated an ORF whose function remains uncertain. After removal of 4 bases from V and 9 bases from J, the junction contained 12 bases not matched to a gene. This CDR3 is built from 15 residues. CDR3 nucleotide sequence: TGTGCCAGAAGCCCAGGACAGGGCCTTTTGTGGCCCCAGCATTTT. This codes for CARSPGQGLLWPQHF.

This clone was found once. The genes are TRBV9 and TRBJ1-2; 7 bases are shared with TRBD1. The CDR3 consists of 13 residues. The trim removed 4 bases at V and 4 bases at J, leaving 4 bases unmatched. In germline, CDR1 is SGDLS, CDR2 YYNGEE. CDR3 nucleotide sequence: TGTGCCAGCAGCCAAGGGACAGTCTATGGCTACACCTTC. It translates to CASSQGTVYGYTF.

The chain combines TRBV10-3 with TRBJ1-1; TRBD1 matches at 8 bases. Germline CDR1 reads ENHRY; CDR2 reads SYGVKD. The CDR3 extends over 13 amino acids. The V gene end was trimmed by 10 bases and the J gene end by 6 bases; junction bases not matched to a gene: 10. The CDR3 region is CATTDRGMSEAFF. The CDR3 DNA sequence: TGTGCCACCACTGACAGGGGAATGTCTGAAGCTTTCTTT.

V gene TRBV11-2 combines with J gene TRBJ2-1; maybe TRBD2 (5 bases). V was trimmed by 1 base and J by 8 bases, leaving 15 bases between them. From germline, CDR1 is SGHAT and CDR2 FQNNGV. The CDR3 contains 15 residues. The CDR3 DNA reads TGTGCCAGCAGCTTAGTGGGCGACTATAGAGATGAGCAGTTCTTC. Translation: CASSLVGDYRDEQFF.

The V call is TRBV4-2, the J call TRBJ2-1; 15 bases fit TRBD2. CDR1 is LGHNA, CDR2 YNFKEQ, per germline. V was pared by 0 bases and J by 7 bases, with 7 bases of the junction left unmatched. CDR3 length: 18 residues. The CDR3 sequence is CASSQDPPGLAGGNEQFF. As DNA, the CDR3 is TGTGCCAGCAGCCAAGATCCCCCGGGACTAGCGGGGGGTAATGAGCAGTTCTTC.

The chain joins TRBV7-2 to TRBJ1-1; unclear D gene. The CDR3 is 14 residues long. Germline CDR1 and CDR2: SGHTA and FQGNSA. Trimming stripped 0 bases from V and 2 bases from J, with 7 bases between. The DNA for the CDR3 is TGTGCCAGCAGCTTAGCGCGAATTAACACTGAAGCTTTCTTT. This encodes CASSLARINTEAFF.

The V and J genes are TRBV6-5 and TRBJ1-2; no definite D call. This CDR3 comprises 13 residues. Germline V gives CDR1 MNHEY, CDR2 SVGAGI. Trimming cost V 6 bases and J 9 bases, with 17 bases left between them. The CDR3, as DNA: TGTGCCAGCAGCCCCGCGGGGTACGGGAGCTACACCTTC. Its protein product is CASSPAGYGSYTF.

The V gene is TRBV9, the J gene TRBJ1-4, with TRBD1 matching 9 bases. There are 14 residues in the CDR3. The V segment lost 4 bases and the J segment 8 bases; nucleotides outside the gene matches: 6. The germline V gene has CDR1 SGDLS and CDR2 YYNGEE. The CDR3 DNA follows: TGTGCCAGCAGCCCCGGGACAGGGAGCGAAAAACTGTTTTTT. This sequence encodes CASSPGTGSEKLFF.

The chain is built from TRBV3-1 (or the pseudogene TRBV3-2) and TRBJ2-2; possible D gene TRBD1, 5 bases. Germline V lookup: CDR1 LGHDT, CDR2 YNNKEL (reference sequence). The CDR3 loop spans 16 amino acids. Trimming removed 1 base from V and 6 bases from J, with 15 bases in between. CDR3 in DNA: TGTGCCAGCAGCCAAGGTCGAGGACAAGGCCCCGGGGAGCTGTTTTTT. This translates into CASSQGRGQGPGELFF.

J is TRBJ1-1 and V is TRBV18; D is ambiguous. The length of the CDR3 is 14 residues. V was clipped by 6 bases and J by 1 base, with 12 bases between them. In germline, CDR1 is KGHSH, CDR2 LQKENI. The chain's CDR3 is CASSPTGGNTEAFF. The DNA of the CDR3 is TGTGCCAGCTCCCCCACCGGAGGGAACACTGAAGCTTTCTTT.

This clone was found a few times. The V and J genes are TRBV12-3 or TRBV12-4 and TRBJ2-3; a weak D match, TRBD1 (5 bases). The CDR3 consists of 13 residues. Trimming removed 7 bases at V and 8 bases at J, with 16 bases between. Here the CDR3 reads CASTNAPQGTQYF. The CDR3 DNA reads TGTGCCAGCACGAACGCGCCGCAGGGTACGCAGTATTTT.

The DNA for the CDR3 is TGTGCCATCGGACAGGGGGAAACCAACGTCCTGACTTTC. Its translation is CAIGQGETNVLTF. V is TRBV24-1 and J is TRBJ2-6; 10 nucleotides line up with TRBD1. Trimming cost V 11 bases and J 8 bases; bases outside gene matches: 5. Germline CDR1 reads KGHDR; CDR2 reads SFDVKD. The CDR3 sequence is 13 residues long.

The chain combines TRBV18 with TRBJ1-6; 10 positions match TRBD1. V lost 3 bases, J lost 7 bases, and 6 bases stayed unmatched. Germline CDR1 and CDR2: KGHSH and LQKENI. This CDR3 is built from 16 residues. The CDR3 nucleotides are TGTGCCAGCTCACCCCGACAGGGGGCGGACAATTCACCCCTCCACTTT. It encodes CASSPRQGADNSPLHF.

The chain carries TRBV19 and TRBJ1-1; D might be TRBD1 (5 bases). V lost 5 bases to trimming and J lost 0 bases, with 7 bases between them. This CDR3 contains 13 residues. The germline V gene has CDR1 LNHDA and CDR2 SQIVND (reference sequence). As DNA, the CDR3 is TGTGCCAGTAGTTCGACAGTGAACACTGAAGCTTTCTTT. Translated: CASSSTVNTEAFF.

The chain uses TRBV27 and TRBJ2-1; 13 bases are a match to TRBD2. The junction had 9 bases not matched to a gene; V was cut back by 5 bases and J by 14 bases. Germline V gives CDR1 MNHEY, CDR2 SMNVEV (reference sequence). The CDR3 covers 14 residues. The DNA for the CDR3 is TGTGCCAGCAGTCCACTGACTAGCGGGGGGACCGAGTTCTTC. This sequence encodes CASSPLTSGGTEFF.

This sequence joins TRBV7-6 and TRBJ2-7; possibly TRBD1 for D (5 bases). Germline CDR1 SGHVS, CDR2 FNYEAQ. The V gene lost 2 bases and the J gene lost 1 base, with 12 bases spanning the gap. The CDR3 is 15 residues long. CDR3 region: CASSLFQGGSYEQYF. As DNA, the CDR3 is TGTGCCAGCAGCTTATTTCAGGGTGGTTCCTACGAGCAGTACTTC.

This clone was seen just once. The genes are TRBV19 and TRBJ1-2; D is possibly TRBD1 (5 bases). Trimming stripped 1 base from V and 6 bases from J, with 15 bases between. The CDR3 length is 15 residues. Germline values: CDR1 LNHDA, CDR2 SQIVND (reference sequence). The CDR3 region is CASSIGKGRGDGYTF. The CDR3 region has the DNA TGTGCCAGTAGTATAGGGAAAGGGAGGGGCGATGGCTACACCTTC.

CDR3 sequence reads: CASSEAVSSYNEQFF. The CDR3 region has the DNA TGCGCCAGCAGTGAGGCGGTAAGCTCCTACAATGAGCAGTTCTTC. The rearrangement uses TRBV10-1 and TRBJ2-1, with D unresolved. The CDR3 sequence is 15 residues long. Germline lookup yields CDR1 WNHNN and CDR2 SYGVQD (reference sequence). Trimming stripped 2 bases from V and 0 bases from J, with 8 bases between.